Listed here are 27 T cell receptor beta chains from one sample, sequenced in a study of blood T cells in healthy people across ages. Primers used in a second PCR of roughly 6 to 11 cycles were a sample-barcoded 5' primer and a J-beta primer mix. TCRdb recomputed calls from the 5' RACE reads with MiXCR, one row per CDR3 protein. The sample includes more than 500,000 distinct CDR3 sequences, about 25% seen only once; the top ten take about a fifth. The sample comprised blood. These receptors were obtained from a woman in her 70s in good health.

This clonotype has ten or more counts. The chain employs TRBV27 and TRBJ2-5; D might be TRBD1 or TRBD2, each matching 5 bases. The CDR3 is 18 amino acids. The V end was cut by 4 bases, the J end by 2 bases, with 23 bases between. CDR1 and CDR2 (germline): MNHEY, SMNVEV (reference sequence). CDR3 DNA: TGTGCCAGCAGTTATTACGGGTCCGCCCGGGGCTATCAAGAGACCCAGTACTTC. Its translation is CASSYYGSARGYQETQYF.

J is TRBJ1-4 and V is TRBV20-1, with no clear D. This CDR3 is 12 amino acids long. The germline V gene has CDR1 DFQATT and CDR2 SNEGSKA (reference sequence). Trimming pared 1 base from V and 8 bases from J, leaving 8 bases between. Here the CDR3 reads CSARADSEKLFF. The CDR3 bases are TGCAGTGCTAGAGCAGATTCGGAAAAACTGTTTTTT.

This chain uses TRBV7-8 with TRBJ2-3; no definite D call. The CDR3 spans 13 residues. The germline gives CDR1 SGHVS, CDR2 FQNEAQ. V gave up 5 bases and J gave up 2 bases, with 8 bases separating them. As DNA, the CDR3 is TGTGCCAGCAGCCCTTTCTCCACAGATACGCAGTATTTT. Residues: CASSPFSTDTQYF.

This clonotype was observed a handful of times. The gene calls are TRBV2 and TRBJ2-1, with 9 bases that match TRBD2. The V segment lost 0 bases and the J segment 4 bases; nucleotides outside the gene matches: 4. CDR1 SNHLY and CDR2 FYNNEI come from the germline V gene. The CDR3 runs to 16 residues. CDR3 in amino acids: CASSEARGGMYNEQFF. For the CDR3, the DNA is TGTGCCAGCAGTGAAGCGCGGGGGGGGATGTACAATGAGCAGTTCTTC.

The rearrangement links TRBV3-1 to TRBJ1-2, with TRBD1 as a possible D gene (5 bases). This CDR3 has 14 residues. Trimming stripped 3 bases from V and 4 bases from J, with 12 bases between. Per the germline V gene, CDR1 is LGHDT and CDR2 is YNNKEL (reference sequence). The CDR3 nucleotides read TGTGCCAGCAGCCAGAGAGCGACAGCCTATGGCTACACCTTC. Protein: CASSQRATAYGYTF.

V is TRBV6-6 and J is TRBJ2-2; D might be TRBD1 (5 bases). Germline V CDR1 and CDR2: MNHNY, SVGAGI (reference sequence). V was shortened by 2 bases and J by 5 bases, with 18 bases between the two germline ends. CDR3 length: 17 amino acids. DNA of the CDR3: TGTGCCAGCAGTTACGATCAGGGTGGACGTGAGACCGGGGAGCTGTTTTTT. It codes for CASSYDQGGRETGELFF.

The rearrangement joins TRBV20-1 to TRBJ1-4, with D possibly being TRBD1 (5 bases). The CDR3 consists of 16 residues. CDR1 is DFQATT, CDR2 SNEGSKA, per germline (reference sequence). The germline V and J ends were trimmed by 5 bases and 4 bases, with 20 bases remaining between them. CDR3 in DNA: TGCAGTGCTGCGACCTCCGGGACTGGGGATAATGAAAAACTGTTTTTT. This gives the protein CSAATSGTGDNEKLFF.

The V call is TRBV6-6, the J call TRBJ2-5, with 9 bases lining up with TRBD2. CDR1 and CDR2 from the germline V gene are MNHNY and SVGAGI (reference sequence). V trimming: 2 bases; J trimming: 5 bases; junction bases outside the gene matches: 12. The CDR3 length is 17 residues. CDR3 region: CASSYPLGGGAQETQYF. DNA for the CDR3: TGTGCCAGCAGTTACCCCCTTGGCGGGGGGGCCCAGGAGACCCAGTACTTC.

There are a few counts of this clonotype. The CDR3 sequence is CSVGGTVEAFF. In DNA, the CDR3 is TGCAGCGTTGGGGGAACGGTTGAAGCTTTCTTT. The chain is built from TRBV29-1 and TRBJ1-1, with D unresolved. CDR1 is SQVTM and CDR2 is ANQGSEA in the germline V gene. This CDR3 has 11 amino acids. V lost 4 bases, J lost 7 bases, and 10 bases lay in between.

V is TRBV4-3 and J is TRBJ1-3; D not resolved. The length of the CDR3 is 17 residues. V gave up 1 base and J gave up 3 bases, with 16 bases separating them. Germline lookup yields CDR1 LGHNA and CDR2 YSLEER. CDR3 residues: CASSQAPPGINGNTIYF. CDR3 coding DNA: TGCGCCAGCAGCCAAGCCCCCCCGGGGATTAATGGAAACACCATATATTTT.

In this sample, this clonotype turned up a few times. The chain links TRBV12-3 or TRBV12-4 to TRBJ2-1, with 9 positions matching TRBD1. The ends lost 6 bases at V and 3 bases at J; junction bases unmatched: 6. The CDR3 runs to 15 residues. The CDR3 bases are TGTGCCAGCAGCCCCGGGACAGGGCTCTACAATGAGCAGTTCTTC. Protein: CASSPGTGLYNEQFF.

This clonotype was found a few times. The genes are TRBV7-2 and TRBJ2-6; D could derive from TRBD1 or TRBD2 (6 bases each). This CDR3 spans 15 amino acids. V lost 5 bases, J lost 3 bases, and 11 bases lay in between. Germline V CDR1 and CDR2: SGHTA, FQGNSA. This CDR3 reads CASSKGGIGANVLTF. The CDR3 DNA reads as TGTGCCAGCAGCAAGGGGGGAATTGGGGCCAACGTCCTGACTTTC.

The V and J genes are TRBV2 and TRBJ2-3; the D is unclear. Trimming cost V 5 bases and J 4 bases, with 10 bases left between them. Germline values: CDR1 SNHLY, CDR2 FYNNEI. The CDR3 is made up of 13 amino acids. CDR3 loop: CASSQSLSDTQYF. The CDR3 DNA follows: TGTGCCAGCAGTCAGTCCCTTTCAGATACGCAGTATTTT.

The chain carries TRBV4-1 and TRBJ1-2; possible D gene TRBD1, 5 bases. This CDR3 comprises 16 residues. Deletions cut 1 base from V and 2 bases from J, with 14 bases between. CDR1 MGHRA and CDR2 YSYEKL come from the germline V gene. CDR3 residues: CASSQGGGGTNYGYTF. CDR3 sequence (DNA): TGCGCCAGCAGCCAAGGTGGGGGAGGGACCAACTATGGCTACACCTTC.

This clonotype was detected a few times. The chain carries TRBV7-9 and TRBJ2-6; D may be TRBD2 (6 bases). Germline-derived CDR1 and CDR2 are SEHNR and FQNEAQ (reference sequence). Trimming pared 4 bases from V and 2 bases from J, leaving 9 bases between. The CDR3 covers 15 residues. Here the CDR3 reads CASSSRETGANVLTF. In DNA, the CDR3 is TGTGCCAGCAGCTCCCGGGAGACTGGGGCCAACGTCCTGACTTTC.

This clonotype has just a few counts. The chain has TRBV6-6 and TRBJ2-5, with a possible D match to TRBD2 (6 bases). Near its end, the DNA agrees better with TRBJ2-1, so the J call may be wrong. Germline V CDR1 and CDR2: MNHNY, SVGAGI (reference sequence). CDR3 size: 15 residues. The CDR3 spells CASSTSGLPYNEQFF. DNA for the CDR3: TGTGCCAGCAGCACATCAGGACTACCCTACAATGAGCAGTTCTTC.

In its sample, this clonotype was seen a few times. The chain joins TRBV7-9 to TRBJ2-5; unclear D gene. The assigned J gene may be wrong: the sequence end matches TRBJ2-1 better. CDR3 length: 14 amino acids. CDR1 is SEHNR, CDR2 FQNEAQ, per germline (reference sequence). The CDR3 spells CASSRTQVVHEQFF. The CDR3 DNA follows: TGTGCCAGCAGCCGGACCCAGGTGGTCCATGAGCAGTTCTTC.

The chain carries TRBV12-3 or TRBV12-4 and TRBJ1-2; D call uncertain. The V end lost 5 bases, the J end lost 7 bases, and 20 bases lay between the germline ends. The length of the CDR3 is 15 residues. CDR3 in DNA: TGTGCCAGCAGTCTCCCTGGACTCTCTACTGGTGGCTACACCTTC. Protein product: CASSLPGLSTGGYTF.

This clonotype was counted only a few times. The chain uses TRBV20-1 and TRBJ2-5; 8 positions match TRBD2. The germline CDR1 and CDR2 sequences are DFQATT and SNEGSKA (reference sequence). V lost 0 bases to trimming and J lost 4 bases; unmatched junction nucleotides: 7. CDR3 length: 15 amino acids. The CDR3 protein is CSARDREGSRETQYF. The CDR3, as DNA: TGCAGTGCTAGAGATCGGGAGGGATCCAGAGAGACCCAGTACTTC.

This clonotype was seen a handful of times. The chain combines TRBV30 with TRBJ2-3; 9 bases line up with TRBD2. Germline values: CDR1 GTSNPN, CDR2 SVGIG (reference sequence). The V and J ends lost 1 base and 6 bases, in that order; junction bases with no gene match: 11. This CDR3 is 16 amino acids long. The CDR3 spells CAWSEGAGGVWDTQYF. CDR3 DNA sequence: TGTGCCTGGAGTGAAGGGGCGGGGGGGGTCTGGGATACGCAGTATTTT.

V and J are TRBV9 and TRBJ1-2; the D gene is possibly TRBD1 (5 bases). Germline V CDR1 and CDR2: SGDLS, YYNGEE. CDR3 size: 13 residues. Trimming pared 10 bases from V and 8 bases from J, leaving 21 bases between. This chain's CDR3 is CASSKDTGLGYTF. DNA of the CDR3: TGTGCCTCCTCGAAGGACACGGGCCTGGGCTACACCTTC.

The V call is TRBV6-5, the J call TRBJ2-3; unclear D gene. Trimming took off 0 bases at V and 0 bases at J, with 7 bases between the two ends. CDR3 length: 15 residues. Germline CDR1 is MNHEY and CDR2 is SVGAGI. The CDR3 here is CASSYSIRSTDTQYF. DNA of the CDR3: TGTGCCAGCAGTTACTCGATACGGAGCACAGATACGCAGTATTTT.

The rearrangement links TRBV20-1 to TRBJ1-2; 9 nucleotides line up with TRBD1. V lost 4 bases and J lost 7; bases outside the gene matches: 16. Per germline, CDR1 DFQATT and CDR2 SNEGSKA (reference sequence). The CDR3 has 16 residues. The CDR3 coding sequence is TGCAGTGCTATCCGGGACAGGGTTTCAGCTTGGAGTGGCTACACCTTC. It yields the protein CSAIRDRVSAWSGYTF.

This clonotype was detected a few times. The conserved phenylalanine or tryptophan is not found at the CDR3 terminus, so this likely reflects a read error. The chain employs TRBV7-9 and TRBJ1-5; D remains unclear. This CDR3 spans 13 amino acids. Germline assignment: CDR1 SEHNR and CDR2 FQNEAQ (reference sequence). V was pared by 5 bases and J by 3 bases, with 8 bases between. The CDR3 region has the DNA TGTGCCAGCAGCCACGGAACCAATCAGCCCCAGCATCTT. Its protein is CASSHGTNQPQHL.

In its sample, this clonotype was seen a few times. The chain uses TRBV20-1 and TRBJ2-3, with 9 bases lining up with TRBD2. The CDR3 has 15 residues. J lost 0 bases, V lost 6 bases, and 7 bases had no gene match. From germline, CDR1 is DFQATT and CDR2 SNEGSKA (reference sequence). DNA for the CDR3: TGCAGTGCCCCTAATAGCGGGGGAAGCACAGATACGCAGTATTTT. It encodes CSAPNSGGSTDTQYF.

V is TRBV5-1 and J is TRBJ2-5; D call uncertain. CDR3 length equals 13 residues. V gave up 0 bases and J gave up 5 bases, with 8 bases separating them. The germline V gene encodes CDR1 SGHRS and CDR2 YFSETQ. Here the CDR3 DNA reads TGCGCCAGCAGCTTGGGTATGGAGGAGACCCAGTACTTC. This gives the protein CASSLGMEETQYF.

There are a few counts of this clonotype. J is TRBJ1-2 and V is TRBV6-1; no firm D call. The CDR3 has 17 residues. V gave up 0 bases and J gave up 2 bases, with 16 bases separating them. CDR1 and CDR2 from the germline V gene are MNHNS and SASEGT. CDR3 amino acids: CASSEALTGSRNYGYTF. CDR3 nucleotides: TGTGCCAGCAGTGAAGCGCTCACCGGGTCGAGGAACTATGGCTACACCTTC.